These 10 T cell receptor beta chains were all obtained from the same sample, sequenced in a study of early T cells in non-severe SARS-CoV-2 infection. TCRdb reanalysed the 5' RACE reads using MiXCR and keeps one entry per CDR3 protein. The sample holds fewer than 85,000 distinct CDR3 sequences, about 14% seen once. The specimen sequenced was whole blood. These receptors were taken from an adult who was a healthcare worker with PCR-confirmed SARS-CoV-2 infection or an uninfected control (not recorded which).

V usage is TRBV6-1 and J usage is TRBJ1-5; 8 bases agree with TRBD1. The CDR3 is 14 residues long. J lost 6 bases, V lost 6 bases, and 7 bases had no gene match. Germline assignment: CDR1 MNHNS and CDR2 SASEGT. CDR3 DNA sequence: TGTGCCAGCAGCAGGACAGGGTCCTTTCAGCCCCAGCATTTT. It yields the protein CASSRTGSFQPQHF.

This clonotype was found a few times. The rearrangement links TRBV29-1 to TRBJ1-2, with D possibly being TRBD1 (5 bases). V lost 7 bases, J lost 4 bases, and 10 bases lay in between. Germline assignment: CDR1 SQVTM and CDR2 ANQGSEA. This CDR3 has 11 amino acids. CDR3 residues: CSARQTYGYTF. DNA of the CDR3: TGCAGCGCCCGACAGACCTATGGCTACACCTTC.

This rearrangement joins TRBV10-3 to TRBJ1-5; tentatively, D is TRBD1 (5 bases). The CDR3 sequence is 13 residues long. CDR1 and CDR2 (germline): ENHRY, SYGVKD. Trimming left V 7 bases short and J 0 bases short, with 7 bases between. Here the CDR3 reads CAITRDSNQPQHF. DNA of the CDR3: TGTGCCATCACCAGGGATAGCAATCAGCCCCAGCATTTT.

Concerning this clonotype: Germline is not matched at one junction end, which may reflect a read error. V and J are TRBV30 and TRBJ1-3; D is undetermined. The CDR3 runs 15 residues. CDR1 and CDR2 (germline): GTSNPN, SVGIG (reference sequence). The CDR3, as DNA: TGTGTCTGGAGTGGAGGCCCACTAGTGGGAAACACCATATATTTT. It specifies CVWSGGPLVGNTIYF.

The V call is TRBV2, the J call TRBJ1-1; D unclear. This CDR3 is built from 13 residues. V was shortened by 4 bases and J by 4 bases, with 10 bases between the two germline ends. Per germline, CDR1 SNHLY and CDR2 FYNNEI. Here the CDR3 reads CASSALSTTEAFF. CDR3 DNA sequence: TGTGCCAGCAGTGCACTTAGTACCACTGAAGCTTTCTTT.

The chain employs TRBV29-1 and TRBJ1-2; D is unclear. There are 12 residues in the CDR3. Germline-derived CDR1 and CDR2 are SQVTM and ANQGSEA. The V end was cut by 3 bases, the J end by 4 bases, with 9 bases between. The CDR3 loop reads CSVDLGVYGYTF. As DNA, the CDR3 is TGCAGCGTTGACCTGGGTGTCTATGGCTACACCTTC.

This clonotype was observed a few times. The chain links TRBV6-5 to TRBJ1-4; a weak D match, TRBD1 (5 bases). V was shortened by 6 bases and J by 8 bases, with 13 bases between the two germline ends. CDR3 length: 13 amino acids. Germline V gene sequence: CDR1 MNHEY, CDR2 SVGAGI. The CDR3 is CASRRGVGEKLFF. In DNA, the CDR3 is TGTGCCAGCAGGCGGGGCGTTGGGGAAAAACTGTTTTTT.

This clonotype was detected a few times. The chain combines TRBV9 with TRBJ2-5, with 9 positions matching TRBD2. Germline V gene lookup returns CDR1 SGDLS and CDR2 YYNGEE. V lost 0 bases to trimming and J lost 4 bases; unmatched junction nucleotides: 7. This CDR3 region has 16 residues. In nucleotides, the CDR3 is TGTGCCAGCAGCGTAGCCGGCGGGGGGGCCGGAGAGACCCAGTACTTC. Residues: CASSVAGGGAGETQYF.

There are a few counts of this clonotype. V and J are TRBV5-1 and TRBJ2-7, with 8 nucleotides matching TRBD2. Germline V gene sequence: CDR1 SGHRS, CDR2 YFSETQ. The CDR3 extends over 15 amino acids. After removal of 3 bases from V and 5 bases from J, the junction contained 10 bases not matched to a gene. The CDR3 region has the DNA TGCGCCAGCAGCTCTACACGGGGGGGCCTCAACGAGCAGTACTTC. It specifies CASSSTRGGLNEQYF.

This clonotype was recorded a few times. CDR3 coding DNA: TGTGCCAGCAGTTCCGGCCTGGGGGGCGCCGAGACCCAGTACTTC. Translated, it gives CASSSGLGGAETQYF. The V gene is TRBV28, the J gene TRBJ2-5; D possibly matches TRBD1 or TRBD2 (6 bases each). The CDR3 runs 15 residues. The germline V gene has CDR1 MDHEN and CDR2 SYDVKM. Trimming pared 4 bases from V and 5 bases from J, leaving 17 bases between.